Listed below are T cell receptor beta chains from one sample, sequenced in a study of T cell responses to AZD1222 COVID-19 vaccine. This table comes from immunoSEQ multiplex PCR, and its TCRdb copy is limited to in-frame clones, with some not included. The repertoire holds 100,000 or so clones, with around nine tenths as singletons. The input for sequencing was peripheral blood, taken on day 0 of AZD1222 vaccination. The receptor source for this set is an adult in good health. Both conserved end residues are part of each CDR3. D genes are given only for firm matches. The size of a clone is reported for some rows only, either as once, few or many, or as a class for expanded clones.

-	TRBV4-3	TRBD1	TRBJ1-1	CASSQGPTGDTEAFF	TGCGCCAGCAGCCAAGGTCCGACAGGGGACACTGAAGCTTTCTTT
-	TRBV30	-	TRBJ1-1	CAWSVQVRGEAFF	TGTGCCTGGAGTGTACAAGTGCGGGGCGAAGCTTTCTTT
-	TRBV7-2	-	TRBJ2-3	CASSGQGADTQYF	TGTGCCAGCAGCGGGCAGGGTGCAGATACGCAGTATTTT
-	TRBV7-9	TRBD1	TRBJ1-2	CASSPGQTPGYGYTF	TGTGCCAGCAGCCCGGGACAGACGCCGGGCTATGGCTACACCTTC
-	TRBV6-5	-	TRBJ1-2	CASSYGGRRNYGYTF	TGTGCCAGCAGTTACGGCGGCAGGCGAAACTATGGCTACACCTTC
-	TRBV27	-	TRBJ2-1	CASSLSAPANEQFF	TGTGCCAGCAGTTTGTCAGCGCCCGCCAATGAGCAGTTCTTC
once	TRBV2	-	TRBJ1-2	CASSEEVQRDNGYTF	TGTGCCAGCAGTGAAGAAGTTCAACGGGATAATGGCTACACCTTC
-	TRBV6-2/TRBV6-3	-	TRBJ2-1	CASSYSRLGYNEQFF	TGTGCCAGCAGTTACTCTAGACTAGGCTACAATGAGCAGTTCTTC
-	TRBV18	-	TRBJ1-5	CASSPGGDQPQHF	TGTGCCAGCTCACCTGGAGGGGATCAGCCCCAGCATTTT
-	TRBV19	-	TRBJ1-2	CASSISFWESYTF	TGTGCCAGTAGTATTTCTTTCTGGGAATCATACACCTTC
-	TRBV19	-	TRBJ1-5	CASTRQVHGNQPQHF	TGTGCCAGTACCAGACAGGTTCACGGCAATCAGCCCCAGCATTTT
-	TRBV5-1	TRBD1	TRBJ2-2	CASSSGTGIAGELFF	TGCGCCAGCAGCTCTGGGACAGGGATTGCCGGGGAGCTGTTTTTT
-	TRBV6-2/TRBV6-3	-	TRBJ2-6	CASSYSGRGKMVGANVLTF	TGTGCCAGCAGTTACTCGGGCAGGGGAAAGATGGTTGGGGCCAACGTCCTGACTTTC
-	TRBV9	-	TRBJ1-2	CASSVDGRKDYGYTF	TGTGCCAGCAGCGTAGACGGGAGAAAGGACTATGGCTACACCTTC
-	TRBV10-3	TRBD2	TRBJ2-3	CAISDGGGITSTDTQYF	TGTGCCATCAGTGATGGCGGGGGGATCACTAGCACAGATACGCAGTATTTT
few	TRBV28	-	TRBJ1-6	CASSRQGRNSPLHF	TGTGCCAGCAGTCGGCAGGGGCGTAATTCACCCCTCCACTTT
-	TRBV29-1	TRBD2	TRBJ2-1	CSVDRGGTNEQFF	TGCAGCGTTGACCGGGGGGGGACCAATGAGCAGTTCTTC
-	TRBV28	TRBD2	TRBJ2-7	CAGSSGFYEQYF	TGTGCCGGGTCTAGCGGGTTCTACGAGCAGTACTTC
-	TRBV3-1/TRBV3-2	-	TRBJ1-1	CASRDTGLRFRTEAFF	TGTGCCAGCAGAGACACCGGGCTAAGGTTCAGAACTGAAGCTTTCTTT
-	TRBV28	TRBD1	TRBJ1-2	CASRGQGNYGYTF	TGTGCCAGCAGGGGACAGGGGAACTATGGCTACACCTTC
-	TRBV6-2/TRBV6-3	-	TRBJ1-6	CASSLLEGGVTLHF	TGTGCCAGCAGCCTCCTGGAGGGGGGGGTCACCCTCCACTTT
-	TRBV7-2	-	TRBJ2-5	CASKGYMYQETQYF	TGTGCCAGCAAGGGATACATGTACCAAGAGACCCAGTACTTC
-	TRBV4-2	-	TRBJ2-2	CASSEQTGANTGELFF	TGTGCCAGCAGCGAACAGACAGGAGCGAACACCGGGGAGCTGTTTTTT
-	TRBV29-1	-	TRBJ2-2	CSVAVNSNTGELFF	TGCAGCGTCGCGGTGAATTCGAACACCGGGGAGCTGTTTTTT
-	TRBV27	-	TRBJ2-1	CARRAGEQFF	TGTGCCAGGAGAGCGGGCGAGCAGTTCTTC
-	TRBV10-3	TRBD2	TRBJ2-7	CAISGTSYEQYF	TGTGCCATCAGTGGGACTAGCTACGAGCAGTACTTC
-	TRBV28	TRBD1	TRBJ1-1	CASSPMGQGATEAFF	TGTGCCAGCAGTCCCATGGGACAGGGGGCCACTGAAGCTTTCTTT
-	TRBV27	-	TRBJ2-7	CASSLGGLGEQYF	TGTGCCAGCAGTTTAGGAGGTCTTGGCGAGCAGTACTTC
-	TRBV4-3	TRBD1	TRBJ2-2	CASSLNPGQHNTGELFF	TGCGCCAGCAGCCTAAACCCGGGACAGCACAACACCGGGGAGCTGTTTTTT